The 27 T cell receptor beta chains presented below share a single source sample, sequenced in a study of Graves' ophthalmopathy and Graves' hyperthyroidism (dated by TCRdb to 2016 to 2019). Sequenced using an Illumina HiSeq 2000. For repertoire sequencing, the TCR beta CDR3 regions were amplified from RNA transcripts. HTBI primers and the Qiagen OneStep RT-PCR kit were used in a first-round RT-PCR, which was followed by a second-round multiplex PCR, size selection and purification. The public reads were reprocessed in TCRdb via fastp at Q25 and MiXCR, keeping in-frame beta chains. Each entry merges the rows of one CDR3 protein and shows their most common DNA and genes. The sample includes 1 million to 1.3 million distinct CDR3 sequences, with about two fifths observed a single time. Of the sample, over 8.5% is held by the ten largest clones. The sequenced sample consisted of peripheral blood or thyroid tissue (not recorded which). The receptor set was obtained from an adult man with Graves' hyperthyroidism.

At least ten counts were recorded for this clonotype. V is TRBV10-3 and J is TRBJ1-5, with 7 bases that match TRBD1. The CDR3 length is 13 residues. V shed 10 bases, J shed 3 bases, and the junction held 6 bases outside the gene matches. CDR1 ENHRY and CDR2 SYGVKD come from the germline V gene. In nucleotides, the CDR3 is TGTGCCAGCCACGGACAGGACAATCAGCCCCAGCATTTT. Translating it yields CASHGQDNQPQHF.

J is TRBJ2-7 and V is TRBV14; 16 bases are shared with TRBD2. The germline V gene encodes CDR1 SGHDN and CDR2 FVKESK. The CDR3 runs 20 residues. J was trimmed by 9 bases and V by 4 bases; bases with no gene match: 21. The chain's CDR3 is CASSLMNTGTSGRAGSVQYF. CDR3 coding DNA: TGTGCCAGCAGCCTCATGAATACCGGGACTAGCGGGAGGGCCGGGTCTGTGCAGTACTTC.

This chain joins TRBV25-1 and TRBJ1-6, with a possible D match to TRBD1 (5 bases). V lost 1 base and J 5 bases, leaving 21 bases between the germline ends. Germline CDR1 and CDR2: MGHDK and SYGVNS. CDR3 length equals 19 residues. The CDR3 loop reads CASSEFGALREADNSPLHF. CDR3 DNA sequence: TGTGCCAGCAGTGAATTCGGTGCCCTCAGGGAGGCGGATAATTCACCCCTCCACTTT.

Here the CDR3 DNA reads TGCAGCGTTGAACTGGGGGGCACAGATACGCAGTATTTT. Amino acid sequence: CSVELGGTDTQYF. The V and J genes are TRBV29-1 and TRBJ2-3; D might be TRBD1 or TRBD2, each matching 5 bases. The CDR3 spans 13 residues. Germline assignment: CDR1 SQVTM and CDR2 ANQGSEA. The V and J ends lost 2 bases and 1 base respectively, with 7 bases between them.

This clonotype was seen ten or more times. The J gene is TRBJ1-5, the V gene TRBV7-8, with D unclear. V was pared by 2 bases and J by 0 bases, with 11 bases between. CDR1 is SGHVS and CDR2 is FQNEAQ in the germline V gene. This CDR3 region has 16 residues. The CDR3 DNA sequence: TGTGCCAGCAGCTTAAGCCAGCTCTATAGCAATCAGCCCCAGCATTTT. This translates into CASSLSQLYSNQPQHF.

There are a few counts of this clonotype. The gene calls are TRBV4-3 and TRBJ2-2; no firm D call. CDR1 is LGHNA and CDR2 is YSLEER in the germline V gene. There are 12 residues in the CDR3. V was pared by 0 bases and J by 8 bases, with 4 bases between. CDR3 amino acids: CASSQDRGELFF. The CDR3 DNA sequence: TGCGCCAGCAGCCAAGATCGGGGGGAGCTGTTTTTT.

This clonotype turned up a few times. The gene calls are TRBV2 and TRBJ1-1, with 7 bases aligning to TRBD1. The germline V gene encodes CDR1 SNHLY and CDR2 FYNNEI. The CDR3 is made up of 15 amino acids. The junction had 8 bases not matched to a gene; V was cut back by 5 bases and J by 2 bases. The CDR3 loop reads CASSYPRQGNTEAFF. The CDR3 nucleotides read TGTGCCAGCAGTTACCCCAGACAGGGCAACACTGAAGCTTTCTTT.

This clonotype was seen at least ten times. V usage is TRBV20-1 and J usage is TRBJ2-7; 11 positions match TRBD2. Trimming cost V 6 bases and J 3 bases; bases outside gene matches: 10. Germline V lookup: CDR1 DFQATT, CDR2 SNEGSKA (reference sequence). This CDR3 region has 15 residues. Here the CDR3 DNA reads TGCAGTGCAAACCCTAGCGGGAGGAATAGCTACGAGCAGTACTTC. It encodes CSANPSGRNSYEQYF.

The CDR3 DNA reads TGTGCCAGCAGTTCCCCCCGCGAGCAGTACTTC. It yields the protein CASSSPREQYF. The genes are TRBV11-2 and TRBJ2-7; D is ambiguous. Germline values: CDR1 SGHAT, CDR2 FQNNGV. V dropped 6 bases and J dropped 6 bases, with 9 bases sitting between them. This CDR3 has 11 amino acids.

With respect to this clonotype: A read error is possible here, since a much larger clone lies one base away. The chain combines TRBV11-2 with TRBJ1-2; possible D gene TRBD1, 5 bases. Germline CDR1 is SGHAT and CDR2 is FQNNGV. V was cut by 7 bases and J by 6 bases, with 12 bases left in between. There are 12 residues in the CDR3. CDR3 loop: CASTNWGNGYTF. The CDR3 DNA follows: TGTGCCAGCACCAATTGGGGGAATGGCTACACCTTC.

The J gene is TRBJ2-5, the V gene TRBV9, with D hard to call. V dropped 5 bases and J dropped 4 bases, with 15 bases sitting between them. CDR1 and CDR2 from the germline V gene are SGDLS and YYNGEE. There are 14 residues in the CDR3. The CDR3 DNA reads as TGTGCCAGCAGTTTCCCCTCCGTTGCAGAGACCCAGTACTTC. As protein: CASSFPSVAETQYF.

On this clonotype: Given a much more abundant clone one base away, this may be a read error. The V and J genes are TRBV2 and TRBJ2-7, with 9 bases that match TRBD1. Germline values: CDR1 SNHLY, CDR2 FYNNEI. The CDR3 contains 14 residues. In nucleotides, the CDR3 is TGTGCCGGCAGTGACGGGACAGGGATCTACGAGCAGTACTTC. Residues: CAGSDGTGIYEQYF.

This clonotype was observed at least ten times. The rearrangement joins TRBV7-2 to TRBJ1-6, with a weak D call TRBD1 (5 bases). V was cut by 4 bases and J by 6 bases, with 16 bases left in between. Germline V gives CDR1 SGHTA, CDR2 FQGNSA. CDR3 length equals 16 residues. CDR3 sequence: CASSSTGGFGNSPLHF. The DNA of the CDR3 is TGTGCCAGCAGCTCAACTGGGGGGTTCGGTAATTCACCCCTCCACTTT. The full variable domain, with the rest looked up from reference TRBV7-2 and TRBJ1-6, is GAGVSQSPSNKVTEKGKDVELRCDPISGHTALYWYRQSLGQGLEFLIYFQGNSAPDKSGLPSDRFSAERTGGSVSTLTIQRTQQEDSAVYLCASSSTGGFGNSPLHFGNGTRLTVT.

Worth noting for this clonotype: This could be a read error, since a much larger clone is one nucleotide away. V gene TRBV7-2 combines with J gene TRBJ1-1, with TRBD1 matching over 9 bases. From germline, CDR1 is SGHTA and CDR2 FQGNSA. V gave up 4 bases and J gave up 4 bases; unmatched junction bases: 13. The CDR3 is 17 amino acids. The CDR3 bases are TGTGCCAGCAGCTGCAACCGGGACAGGGTAATCGGCACTGAAGCTTTCTTT. Amino acid sequence: CASSCNRDRVIGTEAFF.

V gene TRBV7-9 combines with J gene TRBJ2-7, with D perhaps TRBD1 or TRBD2 (7 bases each). Per the germline V gene, CDR1 is SEHNR and CDR2 is FQNEAQ (reference sequence). V gave up 5 bases and J gave up 6 bases, with 20 bases separating them. The CDR3 extends over 15 amino acids. The CDR3 reads CASSDQGGPSGEQYF. The CDR3 nucleotides are TGTGCCAGCAGCGATCAGGGGGGGCCCTCCGGCGAGCAGTACTTC.

The chain employs TRBV20-1 and TRBJ2-5, with TRBD2 matching 10 bases. The CDR3 totals 15 residues. Germline V lookup: CDR1 DFQATT, CDR2 SNEGSKA (reference sequence). V gave up 1 base and J gave up 5 bases; unmatched junction bases: 7. CDR3 nucleotides: TGCAGTGCTAGAGGGCTAGCGGGAGACTTGGAGACCCAGTACTTC. The encoded protein is CSARGLAGDLETQYF.

V usage is TRBV20-1 and J usage is TRBJ2-5; 8 bases agree with TRBD1. There are 15 residues in the CDR3. Germline CDR1 DFQATT, CDR2 SNEGSKA (reference sequence). V dropped 1 base and J dropped 9; count of bases not matched to a gene: 13. CDR3 in DNA: TGCAGTGCTAGAGGGGAGACAGGGGCCAATCAGCCCCAGTACTTC. It is translated as CSARGETGANQPQYF.

This clonotype was found a few times. Germline and junction disagree at one end, which may indicate a read error. The chain is built from TRBV7-3 and TRBJ2-2; possibly TRBD2 for D (5 bases). Germline V gene lookup returns CDR1 SGHTA and CDR2 FQGTGA. The CDR3 spans 16 residues. As DNA, the CDR3 is TGCGCCAGCAGCCAAGAGCCGGGCCGGGGCACCGGGGAGCTGTTTTTT. Its protein is CASSQEPGRGTGELFF.

At least ten counts were recorded for this clonotype. The chain uses TRBV2 and TRBJ2-7; TRBD2 is a possible D gene (6 bases). The length of the CDR3 is 13 residues. From germline, CDR1 is SNHLY and CDR2 FYNNEI. V lost 4 bases and J 2 bases, leaving 9 bases between the germline ends. Here the CDR3 reads CASSVGGAYEQYF. In nucleotides, the CDR3 is TGTGCCAGCAGTGTAGGAGGGGCCTACGAGCAGTACTTC.

As concerns this clonotype: A much larger clone sits a single nucleotide away, making a read error possible. The CDR3 DNA follows: TGTGCCAGCAGGTCCGACAGGGACATCGGGGAGCTGTTTTTT. It specifies CASRSDRDIGELFF. The genes are TRBV7-6 and TRBJ2-2; 7 nucleotides match TRBD1. CDR1 is SGHVS and CDR2 is FNYEAQ in the germline V gene. This CDR3 region has 14 residues. Trimming cost V 6 bases and J 7 bases; bases outside gene matches: 8.

This clonotype was picked up many times. The chain combines TRBV29-1 with TRBJ2-5, with 10 bases lining up with TRBD2. The CDR3 has 12 amino acids. The germline gives CDR1 SQVTM, CDR2 ANQGSEA. Trimming at V came to 6 bases and at J to 5 bases, leaving 3 bases not matched to a gene. For the CDR3, the DNA is TGCAGCGTACAGCGGGGGGGGGAGACCCAGTACTTC. It specifies CSVQRGGETQYF.

This clonotype was recorded many times. The chain carries TRBV20-1 and TRBJ2-5; 7 bases agree with TRBD2. V was clipped by 4 bases and J by 0 bases; unmatched bases: 8. The CDR3 spans 15 residues. Germline CDR1 is DFQATT and CDR2 is SNEGSKA (reference sequence). For the CDR3, the DNA is TGCAGTGCTACAGGAGCGGGAACGTACCAAGAGACCCAGTACTTC. It encodes CSATGAGTYQETQYF.

A remark on this clonotype: Germline is not matched at one junction end, which may reflect a read error. The rearrangement joins TRBV15 to TRBJ2-5; 7 bases align to TRBD1. CDR3 length equals 16 residues. Germline V lookup: CDR1 LNHNV, CDR2 YYDKDF (reference sequence). The CDR3 coding sequence is TGTGCCGCCAGCAGGAAAACCGGGACAGCTAAAGAGACCCAGTACTTC. Translated, it gives CAASRKTGTAKETQYF. The variable domain in full, completed from reference TRBV15 and TRBJ2-5, reads DAMVIQNPRYQVTQFGKPVTLSCSQTLNHNVMYWYQQKSSQAPKLLFHYYDKDFNNEADTPDNFQSRRPNTSFCFLDIRSPGLGDTAMYLCAASRKTGTAKETQYFGPGTRLLVL.

This rearrangement joins TRBV6-5 to TRBJ1-2; TRBD1 is a possible D gene (6 bases). In germline, CDR1 is MNHEY, CDR2 SVGAGI. The V and J ends lost 2 bases and 8 bases respectively, with 15 bases between them. The CDR3 has 14 residues. CDR3 residues: CASSYNRDPSGYTF. The CDR3 coding sequence is TGTGCCAGCAGTTACAACAGGGACCCTTCGGGCTACACCTTC.

This rearrangement joins TRBV20-1 to TRBJ2-5, with D uncertain. The CDR3 contains 14 residues. CDR1 is DFQATT and CDR2 is SNEGSKA in the germline V gene (reference sequence). Trimming left V 5 bases short and J 1 base short, with 14 bases between. In DNA, the CDR3 is TGCAGTGCTCCCGATGGCCGCCTCCAAGAGACCCAGTACTTC. Protein: CSAPDGRLQETQYF.

V usage is TRBV9 and J usage is TRBJ1-3, with 9 bases lining up with TRBD1. The CDR3 length is 17 residues. Germline-derived CDR1 and CDR2 are SGDLS and YYNGEE. The V and J ends lost 3 bases and 0 bases, in that order; junction bases with no gene match: 7. CDR3 sequence (DNA): TGTGCCAGCAGCGCTGCCGGGACAGGGAGCTCTGGAAACACCATATATTTT. It yields the protein CASSAAGTGSSGNTIYF.

The rearrangement links TRBV11-2 to TRBJ2-5, with TRBD1 matching over 7 bases. The germline CDR1 and CDR2 sequences are SGHAT and FQNNGV. This CDR3 has 15 residues. Losses at the gene ends were 6 bases for V and 5 bases for J; bases not matched to a gene: 12. This chain's CDR3 is CASSPTYRGSETQYF. For the CDR3, the DNA is TGTGCCAGCAGTCCAACCTACAGGGGTTCGGAGACCCAGTACTTC.